This TCR beta chain was retrieved from a study of CD8 T cells in Susac syndrome. Whole-study findings and limits: The peak of CD8+ clonal expansion in Susac was seen in TEMRA cells and active patients.

Note on this clonotype: Its antigen is undetermined.

An amount of RNA that ranged from 0.5 to 1 ug was reverse transcribed with random hexamers. TCRdb redid the calling of the immunoSEQ multiplex PCR reads with MiXCR, one entry per CDR3 protein. The sample includes about 130,000 distinct CDR3 sequences, roughly 94% seen only once; the top ten take about 0.18%. The CDR3 is made up of 14 amino acids. Germline-derived CDR1 and CDR2 are MGHRA and YSYEKL. Trimming removed 9 bases from V and 4 bases from J; junction bases left unmatched: 6. The diagnostic criteria were recently defined, and patients with Susac syndrome met them for definite or probable disease.

The clonotype was recovered from a human donor with Susac syndrome. Sequences were obtained from CD8+ T cells from PBMCs. The chain recombines TRBV4-1 with TRBJ2-1, with 10 bases matching TRBD2. CDR3 sequence: CASRKREGYNEQFF. The CDR3 DNA reads as TGCGCCAGTCGAAAGCGGGAGGGATACAATGAGCAGTTCTTC.